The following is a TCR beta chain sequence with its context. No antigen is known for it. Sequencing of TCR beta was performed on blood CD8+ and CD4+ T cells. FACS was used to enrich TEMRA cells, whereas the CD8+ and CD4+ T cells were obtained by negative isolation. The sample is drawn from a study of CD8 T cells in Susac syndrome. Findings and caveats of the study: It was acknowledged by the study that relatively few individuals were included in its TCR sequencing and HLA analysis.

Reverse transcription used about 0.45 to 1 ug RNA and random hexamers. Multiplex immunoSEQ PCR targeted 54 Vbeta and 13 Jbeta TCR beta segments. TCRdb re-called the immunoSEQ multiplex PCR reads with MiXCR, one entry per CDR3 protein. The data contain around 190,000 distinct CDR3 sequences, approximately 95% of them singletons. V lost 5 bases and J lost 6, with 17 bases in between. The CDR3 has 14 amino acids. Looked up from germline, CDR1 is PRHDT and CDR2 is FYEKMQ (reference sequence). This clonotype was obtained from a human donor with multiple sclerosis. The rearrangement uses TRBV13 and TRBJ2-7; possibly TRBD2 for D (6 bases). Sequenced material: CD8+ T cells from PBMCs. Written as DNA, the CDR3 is TGTGCCAGCAGCCTCCGGACTACCCAAGGCGAGCAGTACTTC. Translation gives CASSLRTTQGEQYF.